A single T cell receptor (beta chain) is shown here with its context. This clone has only one observation. Its recognized antigen is unknown. Base qualities are not recorded, but no much larger clone differs from it by a single base. Using the deep immunoSEQ assay, multiplex PCR amplified TCR CDR3 regions from genomic DNA. Extracted genomic DNA from each cell subset was spread evenly across all wells of several immunoSEQ 96-well plates, with each plate serving as a replicate. For sorted subsets, each replicate PCR was loaded with around 200 ng genomic DNA, equivalent to 30,000 or so T cell genomes. The purified libraries were quantified using a Qubit 3.0 fluorometer, sized with a Bioanalyzer 2100, and then quantified again using the KAPA Library Quantification kit. A separate single-read 150-cycle Illumina NextSeq 550 flow cell was used to sequence each immunoSEQ 96-well plate. The authors' analysis ran thus. Because only junctional sequences without quality scores were contained in the immunoSEQ output, filtering matching that applied to full-length reads could not be performed. Sequences were annotated with PyIR, a Python wrapper for IgBLAST v1.9, and V/J genes and CDR3 were assigned using IMGT germline references. Any read was removed if the V/J assignment was weak (E-value above 1e-6), the CDR3 was missing, or the read contained stop codons, out-of-frame junctions, or ambiguous translated residues. V3J clonotypes were defined by identical inferred V gene, J gene, and CDR3 amino acid sequence. Percentage overlap between repertoires was calculated by dividing the number of shared unique clonotypes by the size of the smaller repertoire. RTK rarefaction, the Chao1 estimator, and Recon v2.1 estimates of unobserved clonotypes were used to assess repertoire richness. OLGA was used to compute generation probabilities for all TCRbeta clonotypes that the gDNA method yielded from a handful of donors. TCRdb holds this immuneACCESS table with in-frame rearrangements only. Some clones are missing; in checked studies, unresolved V genes explain under half, and the rest has no known cause. V and J calls plus clone size are reproduced from that table; the DNA served to infer D and trimming. Across this sample there are about 2.4 million clones, with 93% seen only once. Around 0.4% of the sample lies in the top ten.

Donors were healthy HIV-negative adults with no recently reported acute infections or vaccinations. Only Caucasian adults living in Nashville, Tennessee, USA were represented among the donors. Magnetic negative selection was used to enrich CD4+ T cells, after which naive cells were positively selected on CD45RA and the negative fraction became the memory subset. Blood was obtained by leukapheresis, after which PBMCs were separated by Ficoll-Histopaque density gradient centrifugation and cryopreserved in liquid nitrogen vapor phase. Purity and quantity of every magnetically sorted T cell population were checked by analytical flow cytometry. Each sorted fraction had its genomic DNA isolated and then quantified by UV absorbance on a Nanodrop 2000c. These data originate in a study of shared clonotypes between healthy human individuals (TCRdb year 2020). In terms of the full investigation: The cohort comprised a couple of women and a few men aged 18 to 49 years. For each donor, CD4 naive and CD4 memory were each given three plates, CD8 naive was given two plates, and CD8 memory was given one plate. The study deeply sequenced blood TCR repertoires of several healthy adults to estimate repertoire size and the extent of clonotype sharing between individuals. Libraries were prepared and TCR repertoires were sequenced by different laboratories using diverse techniques, in order to increase sequencing depth and limit assay-specific biases. Each donor's leukapheresis produced roughly between roughly 0.85 and 9.5 billion PBMCs.

What the work shows at the level of the full study, not this receptor alone: Higher generation probabilities were observed for clonotypes shared by all four sorted-subset donors than for non-shared clonotypes. Naive subsets generally had larger estimated clonotype richness than memory subsets. Sampling was limited to blood, and TCR repertoires in tissue likely differ from TCR repertoires in blood. Incomplete sequencing was indicated by rarefaction of sorted-subset datasets, despite the large sequencing depth. The genetic and exposure-history diversity represented was limited by the small number of donors. About 5% of naive CD4, approximately 3.7% of naive CD8, roughly 2.4% of memory CD4, and less than 0.45% of memory CD8 clonotypes were shared across a few donors. Pairwise subsampling indicated that sequencing depth was expected to affect the degree of clonotype sharing among donors.

V drops 6 bases and J drops 7 bases, leaving 12 bases in between. The CDR3 runs 13 amino acids, cysteine and phenylalanine included. The kept DNA is CDR3 alone, 39 bases in frame from the first base. CDR1 and CDR2, per the germline V gene, are MNHNS and SASEGT. The rearranged segments are TRBV6-1 and TRBJ2-2; TRBD2 is a weak D gene call, 6 bases matching. The receptor comes from a man between 18 and 29 years old in good health. Some clones in this sample may be carry-over from other donors' samples. The sample taken for sequencing was naive CD4+ T cells from PBMCs. This specimen's cell subset or site label, per the study, means: CD45RA+ positively selected. The CDR3 has the sequence CASRATSIGELFF. The DNA sequence follows: TGTGCCAGCAGAGCAACTAGCATCGGGGAGCTGTTTTTT.